This is a list of T cell receptor beta chains from one sample in a study of vaccination effects on CD4 cells after COVID-19. Profiling relied on immunoSEQ multiplex PCR, and the TCRdb table lists in-frame clones only, not all of them. The profile shows more than 60,000 clones, around 69% of them singletons. No cognate antigen is known for these TCRs. This material consisted of CD4+ T cells from PBMCs cultured without peptide, taken after COVID-19 vaccination. Receptors originate from a human donor who received a COVID-19 vaccine. Both conserved end residues are part of each CDR3. The D gene is left open where the match is weak. For some rows the clone size is stated as once, few or many, or as a class when expanded; others skip it.

cdr3_aa,cdr3_nt,v_call,clone_size,d_call,j_call
CASGRRRGSTDTQYF,TGTGCCAGCGGACGGCGGCGGGGGAGCACAGATACGCAGTATTTT,TRBV7-2,NA,TRBD2,TRBJ2-3
CASRDRTGTNYGYTF,TGTGCCAGCAGAGACCGGACAGGAACCAACTATGGCTACACCTTC,TRBV6-5,NA,TRBD1,TRBJ1-2
CASSLYRNLPGANVLTF,TGTGCCAGCAGCCTTTACAGGAACCTTCCTGGGGCCAACGTCCTGACTTTC,TRBV14,NA,NA,TRBJ2-6
CASSPQGVNTGELFF,TGTGCCAGCTCACCACAGGGTGTTAACACCGGGGAGCTGTTTTTT,TRBV18,NA,NA,TRBJ2-2
CASSTSRGYTF,TGTGCCAGCAGTACGAGCCGGGGCTACACCTTC,TRBV25-1,few,NA,TRBJ1-2
CSVLGLTEAFF,TGCAGCGTTTTAGGTCTGACTGAAGCTTTCTTT,TRBV29-1,NA,NA,TRBJ1-1
CASSQGTGTGSEKLFF,TGTGCCAGCAGCCAAGGAACCGGGACAGGGTCGGAAAAACTGTTTTTT,TRBV4-2,NA,TRBD1,TRBJ1-4
CASSQVSGRDYGYTF,TGTGCCAGCAGCCAAGTGTCAGGGAGAGACTATGGCTACACCTTC,TRBV3-1/TRBV3-2,NA,NA,TRBJ1-2
CASSLWTAVAKNIQYF,TGTGCCAGCAGCTTATGGACAGCAGTAGCCAAAAACATTCAGTACTTC,TRBV7-2,NA,NA,TRBJ2-4
CASSQRLAGASRGGETQYF,TGCGCCAGCAGCCAGAGACTAGCGGGGGCCTCAAGAGGAGGAGAGACCCAGTACTTC,TRBV4-1,NA,TRBD2,TRBJ2-5
CASSDVGSGNTIYF,TGTGCCAGCAGTGACGTGGGTTCTGGAAACACCATATATTTT,TRBV2,NA,NA,TRBJ1-3
CASSLTDFRGYTF,TGTGCCAGCAGTTTAACGGATTTCAGGGGCTACACCTTC,TRBV12-3/TRBV12-4,NA,NA,TRBJ1-2
CASSLSRSWNTEAFF,TGTGCCAGCAGTTTAAGTCGCTCCTGGAACACTGAAGCTTTCTTT,TRBV27,once,NA,TRBJ1-1
CASSRMTGGYSPLHF,TGTGCCAGCAGCCGGATGACAGGGGGCTATTCACCCCTCCACTTT,TRBV7-8,NA,TRBD1,TRBJ1-6
CASSEAWGSPLHF,TGTGCCAGCAGTGAAGCATGGGGATCACCCCTCCACTTT,TRBV2,NA,NA,TRBJ1-6
CASSFQVGYGYTF,TGTGCCAGCAGCTTCCAAGTGGGCTATGGCTACACCTTC,TRBV6-5,few,NA,TRBJ1-2
CASSIDRQKGQPQHF,TGTGCCAGTAGTATAGACCGACAGAAAGGGCAGCCCCAGCATTTT,TRBV19,NA,NA,TRBJ1-5
CASSGGRRIDSPLHF,TGTGCCAGCAGTGGGGGCCGTAGGATTGATTCACCCCTCCACTTT,TRBV2,NA,NA,TRBJ1-6
CASSTRGGADTQYF,TGTGCCAGCAGCACCCGAGGGGGGGCAGATACGCAGTATTTT,TRBV6-2/TRBV6-3,NA,NA,TRBJ2-3
CASSMETGINSPLHF,TGTGCCAGTAGTATGGAGACAGGGATCAATTCACCCCTCCACTTT,TRBV19,NA,TRBD1,TRBJ1-6
CASSLFGTGYGYTF,TGTGCCAGCAGTTTATTTGGGACAGGGTATGGCTACACCTTC,TRBV27,NA,TRBD1,TRBJ1-2
CASRREGVMNTEAFF,TGTGCCAGCAGGAGAGAGGGTGTCATGAACACTGAAGCTTTCTTT,TRBV6-4,NA,NA,TRBJ1-1
CATSRRLLRAEAFF,TGTGCCACCAGTCGACGGTTACTGAGGGCTGAAGCTTTCTTT,TRBV24-1,NA,NA,TRBJ1-1
CASTLGGTGRAKHF,TGTGCCAGCACTCTTGGGGGGACAGGGCGGGCGAAGCATTTT,TRBV28,few,TRBD1,TRBJ1-3
CASSLREGDTQYF,TGTGCCAGCAGCCTACGAGAGGGGGATACGCAGTATTTT,TRBV11-1,NA,NA,TRBJ2-3
CASSLNLGQGNTGELFF,TGTGCCAGCAGTTTAAATCTAGGACAGGGTAACACCGGGGAGCTGTTTTTT,TRBV27,NA,TRBD1,TRBJ2-2
CASTQITGSFQPQHF,TGTGCCAGCACTCAAATCACAGGGTCCTTCCAGCCCCAGCATTTT,TRBV6-5,NA,NA,TRBJ1-5
CASSDEANTEAFF,TGTGCCAGCAGTGATGAAGCCAACACTGAAGCTTTCTTT,TRBV2,NA,NA,TRBJ1-1
CASSLAFGFYSNQPQHF,TGTGCCAGCAGCTTAGCGTTCGGATTCTATAGCAATCAGCCCCAGCATTTT,TRBV7-2,NA,NA,TRBJ1-5
CASSLLAGGIDEQFF,TGTGCCAGCAGCTTGCTAGCGGGGGGTATCGATGAGCAGTTCTTC,TRBV7-2,NA,TRBD2,TRBJ2-1
CASSSSGGSTETQYF,TGCGCCAGCAGCTCTAGCGGGGGGTCAACAGAGACCCAGTACTTC,TRBV5-1,NA,TRBD2,TRBJ2-5
CASSVGWQGNEKLFF,TGTGCCAGCAGCGTAGGGTGGCAGGGTAATGAAAAACTGTTTTTT,TRBV9,once,NA,TRBJ1-4
CASSVGGAGDTQYF,TGTGCCAGCAGCGTAGGGGGGGCCGGAGATACGCAGTATTTT,TRBV9,once,NA,TRBJ2-3
CASSLGGAQETQYF,TGTGCCAGCAGCTTAGGTGGGGCCCAAGAGACCCAGTACTTC,TRBV7-2,NA,NA,TRBJ2-5
CASSQGRGSNYGYTF,TGCGCCAGCAGCCAGGGACGGGGTTCTAACTATGGCTACACCTTC,TRBV5-1,few,NA,TRBJ1-2
CASTRDTGELFF,TGTGCCAGCACACGGGACACCGGGGAGCTGTTTTTT,TRBV12-3/TRBV12-4,NA,NA,TRBJ2-2
CASMVTGGWKLFF,TGTGCCAGCATGGTGACAGGGGGCTGGAAACTGTTTTTT,TRBV28,NA,TRBD1,TRBJ1-4
CASSHDSSTREQFF,TGCGCCAGCAGCCATGACAGCTCGACTCGGGAGCAGTTCTTC,TRBV5-1,NA,NA,TRBJ2-1
CASSQQGDTEAFF,TGTGCCAGCTCACAACAGGGGGACACTGAAGCTTTCTTT,TRBV18,NA,TRBD1,TRBJ1-1
CASSMGTLNTEAFF,TGTGCCAGTAGTATGGGGACACTGAACACTGAAGCTTTCTTT,TRBV19,NA,NA,TRBJ1-1
CASSPREGGGYGYTF,TGTGCCAGCAGCCCGAGGGAGGGCGGCGGTTATGGCTACACCTTC,TRBV7-3,NA,NA,TRBJ1-2
CASRQQGTGGYTF,TGTGCCAGCAGACAACAGGGGACGGGAGGCTACACCTTC,TRBV12-3/TRBV12-4,few,TRBD1,TRBJ1-2
CASSPGPTGNQPQHF,TGCGCCAGCAGCCCCGGGCCTACCGGCAATCAGCCCCAGCATTTT,TRBV5-1,NA,NA,TRBJ1-5
CASSQRVAGVESIQYF,TGCGCCAGCAGCCAACGGGTAGCGGGGGTCGAGAGCATTCAGTACTTC,TRBV4-1,NA,TRBD2,TRBJ2-4
CAWSVYSPLHF,TGTGCCTGGAGTGTTTATTCACCCCTCCACTTT,TRBV30,NA,NA,TRBJ1-6
CASSEYGQGLTPSEETQYF,TGTGCCAGCAGTGAATACGGGCAGGGCTTGACCCCTTCAGAAGAGACCCAGTACTTC,TRBV2,once,NA,TRBJ2-5
CASSYNPRSGGGELFF,TGTGCCAGCAGTTACAACCCCCGGTCTGGCGGCGGGGAGCTGTTTTTT,TRBV6-2/TRBV6-3,NA,NA,TRBJ2-2
CATSRWSEELFF,TGTGCCACCAGCAGATGGTCCGAAGAACTGTTTTTT,TRBV15,few,NA,TRBJ1-4
CASSQVGGIPTNEKLFF,TGTGCCAGCAGCCAAGTTGGGGGGATACCCACTAATGAAAAACTGTTTTTT,TRBV3-1/TRBV3-2,NA,NA,TRBJ1-4
CASPDSTTDRGEQFF,TGTGCCAGCCCGGACTCTACCACGGACCGCGGTGAGCAGTTCTTC,TRBV5-8,NA,NA,TRBJ2-1
CASGTYSTDTQYF,TGTGCTAGTGGTACGTATAGCACAGATACGCAGTATTTT,TRBV12-5,NA,NA,TRBJ2-3
CASSYSRGRDYGYTF,TGTGCCAGCAGTTATTCTCGGGGTAGAGACTATGGCTACACCTTC,TRBV6-7,NA,NA,TRBJ1-2
CATSRDRAGGQPQHF,TGTGCCACCAGCAGAGATCGGGCTGGGGGACAGCCCCAGCATTTT,TRBV15,NA,NA,TRBJ1-5
CASSSDGNQPQHF,TGTGCCAGCAGCTCCGACGGGAATCAGCCCCAGCATTTT,TRBV11-1,NA,NA,TRBJ1-5